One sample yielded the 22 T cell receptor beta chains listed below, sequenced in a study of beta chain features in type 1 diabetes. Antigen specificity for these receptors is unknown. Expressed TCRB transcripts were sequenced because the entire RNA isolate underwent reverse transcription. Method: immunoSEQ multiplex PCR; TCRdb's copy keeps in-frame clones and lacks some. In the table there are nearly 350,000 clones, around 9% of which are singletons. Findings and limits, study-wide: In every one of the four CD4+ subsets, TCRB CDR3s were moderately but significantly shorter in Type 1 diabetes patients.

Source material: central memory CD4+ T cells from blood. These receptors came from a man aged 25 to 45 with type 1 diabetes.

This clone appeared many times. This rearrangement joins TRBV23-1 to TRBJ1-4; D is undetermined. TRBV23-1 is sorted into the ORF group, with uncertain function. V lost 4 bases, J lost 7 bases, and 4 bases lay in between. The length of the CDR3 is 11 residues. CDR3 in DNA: TGCGCCAGCAGTCTCACTGAAAAACTGTTTTTT. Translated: CASSLTEKLFF.

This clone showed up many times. CDR3 sequence (DNA): TGTGCCAGCAGCTTGACTATCACAGATACGCAGTATTTT. Protein sequence: CASSLTITDTQYF. J is TRBJ2-3 and V is TRBV7-9, with D possibly TRBD2 on 5 matching bases. The CDR3 length is 13 residues. Trimming pared 3 bases from V and 2 bases from J, leaving 6 bases between. The germline V gene encodes CDR1 SEHNR and CDR2 FQNEAQ (reference sequence).

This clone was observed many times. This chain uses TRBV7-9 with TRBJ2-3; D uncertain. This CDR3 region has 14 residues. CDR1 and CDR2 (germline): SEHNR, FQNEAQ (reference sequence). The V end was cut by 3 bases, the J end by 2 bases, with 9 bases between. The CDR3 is CASSFTAVTDTQYF. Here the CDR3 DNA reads TGTGCCAGCAGCTTTACGGCGGTCACAGATACGCAGTATTTT. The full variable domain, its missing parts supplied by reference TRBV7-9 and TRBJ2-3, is DTGVSQNPRHKITKRGQNVTFRCDPISEHNRLYWYRQTLGQGPEFLTYFQNEAQLEKSRLLSDRFSAERPKGSFSTLEIQRTEQGDSAMYLCASSFTAVTDTQYFGPGTRLTVL.

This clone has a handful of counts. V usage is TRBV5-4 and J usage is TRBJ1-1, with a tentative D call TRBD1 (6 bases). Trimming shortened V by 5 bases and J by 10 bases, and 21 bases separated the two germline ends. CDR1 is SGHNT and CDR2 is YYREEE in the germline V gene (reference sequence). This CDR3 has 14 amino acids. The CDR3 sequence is CASSQDSGSERAFF. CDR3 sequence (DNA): TGTGCCAGCAGTCAGGACAGCGGGAGCGAGCGAGCTTTCTTT.

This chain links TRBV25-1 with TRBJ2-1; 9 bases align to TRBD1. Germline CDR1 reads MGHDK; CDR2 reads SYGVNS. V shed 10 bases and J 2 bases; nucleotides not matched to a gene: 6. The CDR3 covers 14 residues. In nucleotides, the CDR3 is TGTGCCACCGCGACAGGGGGGACCTACAATGAGCAGTTCTTC. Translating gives CATATGGTYNEQFF.

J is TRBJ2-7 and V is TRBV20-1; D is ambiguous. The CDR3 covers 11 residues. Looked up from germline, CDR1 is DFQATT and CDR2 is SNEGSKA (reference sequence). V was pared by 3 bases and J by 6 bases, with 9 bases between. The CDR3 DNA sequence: TGCAGTGCTAGGAAAGATAGCGAGCAGTACTTC. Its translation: CSARKDSEQYF.

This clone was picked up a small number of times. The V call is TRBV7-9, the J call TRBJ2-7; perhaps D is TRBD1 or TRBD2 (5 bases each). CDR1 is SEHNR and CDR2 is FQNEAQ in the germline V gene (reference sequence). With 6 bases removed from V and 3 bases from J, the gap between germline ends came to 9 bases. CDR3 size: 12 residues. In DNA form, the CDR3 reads TGTGCCAGCAGACGGGACGGCTACGAGCAGTACTTC. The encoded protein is CASRRDGYEQYF.

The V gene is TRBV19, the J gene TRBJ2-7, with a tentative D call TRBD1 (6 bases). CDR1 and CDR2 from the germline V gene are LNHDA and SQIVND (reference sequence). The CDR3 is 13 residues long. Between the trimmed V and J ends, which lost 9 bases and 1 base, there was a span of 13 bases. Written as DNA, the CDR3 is TGTGCCAGCTCCGGACAGCCTTCCTACGAGCAGTACTTC. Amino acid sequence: CASSGQPSYEQYF.

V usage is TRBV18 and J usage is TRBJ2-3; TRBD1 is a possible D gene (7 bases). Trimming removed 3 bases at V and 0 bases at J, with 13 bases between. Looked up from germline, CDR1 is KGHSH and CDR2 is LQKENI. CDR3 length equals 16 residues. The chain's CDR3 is CASSPAGGTSTDTQYF. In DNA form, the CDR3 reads TGTGCCAGCTCACCCGCAGGGGGGACTAGCACAGATACGCAGTATTTT.

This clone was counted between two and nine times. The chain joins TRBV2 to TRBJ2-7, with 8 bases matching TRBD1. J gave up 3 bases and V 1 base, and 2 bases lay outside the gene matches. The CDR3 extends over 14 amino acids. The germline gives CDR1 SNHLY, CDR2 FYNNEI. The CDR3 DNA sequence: TGTGCCAGCAGTGAAGGACAGGGGCACTACGAGCAGTACTTC. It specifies CASSEGQGHYEQYF.

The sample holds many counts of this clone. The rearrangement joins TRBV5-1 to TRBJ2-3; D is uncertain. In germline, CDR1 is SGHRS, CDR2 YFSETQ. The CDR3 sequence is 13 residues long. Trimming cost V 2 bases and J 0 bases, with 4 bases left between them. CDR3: CASSFPSTDTQYF. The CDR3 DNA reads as TGCGCCAGCAGCTTCCCCAGCACAGATACGCAGTATTTT.

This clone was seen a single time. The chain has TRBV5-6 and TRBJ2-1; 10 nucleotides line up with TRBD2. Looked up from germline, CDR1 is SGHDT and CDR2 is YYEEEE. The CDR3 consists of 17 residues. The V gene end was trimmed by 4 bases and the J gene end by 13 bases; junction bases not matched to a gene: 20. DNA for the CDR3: TGTGCCAGCAGCCAACTCGGACTAGCGGCCACCGCAGATGCCCAGTTCTTC. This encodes CASSQLGLAATADAQFF.

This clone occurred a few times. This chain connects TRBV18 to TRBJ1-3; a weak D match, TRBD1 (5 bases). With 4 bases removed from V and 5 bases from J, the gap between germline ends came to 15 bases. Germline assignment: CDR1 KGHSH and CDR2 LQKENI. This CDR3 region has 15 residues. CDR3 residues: CASSLTEVGRNTIYF. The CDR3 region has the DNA TGTGCCAGCTCACTGACAGAAGTAGGAAGAAACACCATATATTTT.

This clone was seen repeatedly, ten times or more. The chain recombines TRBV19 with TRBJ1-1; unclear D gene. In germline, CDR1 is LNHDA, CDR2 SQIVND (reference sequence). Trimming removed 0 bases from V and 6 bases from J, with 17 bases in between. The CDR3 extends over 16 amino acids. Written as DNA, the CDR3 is TGTGCCAGTAGTATAGAAGCCTCTACTCGAGAGTCTGAAGCTTTCTTT. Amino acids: CASSIEASTRESEAFF.

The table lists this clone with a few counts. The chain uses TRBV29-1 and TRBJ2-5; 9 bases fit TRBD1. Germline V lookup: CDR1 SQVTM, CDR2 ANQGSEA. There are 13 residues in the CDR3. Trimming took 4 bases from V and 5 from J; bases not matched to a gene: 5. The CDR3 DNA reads TGCAGCGTTGGGGGACAGGGTTGGGAGACCCAGTACTTC. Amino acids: CSVGGQGWETQYF.

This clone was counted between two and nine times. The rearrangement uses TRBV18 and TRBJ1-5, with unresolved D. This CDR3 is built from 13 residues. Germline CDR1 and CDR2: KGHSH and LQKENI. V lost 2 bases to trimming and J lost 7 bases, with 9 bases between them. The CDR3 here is CASSPTSEQPQHF. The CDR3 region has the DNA TGTGCCAGCTCACCAACCAGTGAGCAGCCCCAGCATTTT.

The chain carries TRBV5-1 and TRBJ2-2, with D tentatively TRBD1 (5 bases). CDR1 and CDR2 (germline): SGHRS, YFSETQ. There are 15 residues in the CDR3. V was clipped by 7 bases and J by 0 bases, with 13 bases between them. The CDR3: CASQSAGSNTGELFF. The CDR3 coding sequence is TGCGCCAGCCAAAGCGCAGGGTCGAACACCGGGGAGCTGTTTTTT.

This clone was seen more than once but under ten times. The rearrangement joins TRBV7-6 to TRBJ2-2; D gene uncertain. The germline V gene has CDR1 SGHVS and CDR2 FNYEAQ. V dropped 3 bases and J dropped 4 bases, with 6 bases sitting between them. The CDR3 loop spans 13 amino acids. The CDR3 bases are TGTGCCAGCAGCTTCCAACGCACCGGGGAGCTGTTTTTT. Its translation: CASSFQRTGELFF.

The chain's CDR3 is CASSYSAVREGGYTF. CDR3 sequence (DNA): TGTGCCAGCAGTTACTCAGCGGTACGGGAGGGTGGCTACACCTTC. This chain joins TRBV6-6 and TRBJ1-2, with no clear D. Germline CDR1 MNHNY, CDR2 SVGAGI (reference sequence). CDR3 length equals 15 residues. Between the trimmed V and J ends, which lost 0 bases and 7 bases, there was a span of 15 bases.

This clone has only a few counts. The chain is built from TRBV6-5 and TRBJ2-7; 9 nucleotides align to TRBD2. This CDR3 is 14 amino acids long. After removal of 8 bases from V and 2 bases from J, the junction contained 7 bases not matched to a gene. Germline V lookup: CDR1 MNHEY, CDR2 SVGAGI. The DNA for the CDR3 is TGTGCCAGCTCCCCCGGGACTAGCACCTACGAGCAGTACTTC. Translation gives CASSPGTSTYEQYF.

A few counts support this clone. DNA of the CDR3: TGTGCCAGCAGACCAGCCAGCTCCTACAATGAGCAGTTCTTC. It codes for CASRPASSYNEQFF. This chain joins TRBV28 and TRBJ2-1; D not resolved. Trimming cost V 6 bases and J 0 bases, with 9 bases left between them. CDR3 length equals 14 residues. Germline CDR1 and CDR2: MDHEN and SYDVKM.

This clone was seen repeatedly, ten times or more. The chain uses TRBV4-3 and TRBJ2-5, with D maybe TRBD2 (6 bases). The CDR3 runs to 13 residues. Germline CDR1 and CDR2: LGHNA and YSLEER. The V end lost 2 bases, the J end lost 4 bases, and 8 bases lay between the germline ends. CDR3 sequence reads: CASSQFGGETQYF. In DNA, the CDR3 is TGCGCCAGCAGCCAATTCGGGGGAGAGACCCAGTACTTC.